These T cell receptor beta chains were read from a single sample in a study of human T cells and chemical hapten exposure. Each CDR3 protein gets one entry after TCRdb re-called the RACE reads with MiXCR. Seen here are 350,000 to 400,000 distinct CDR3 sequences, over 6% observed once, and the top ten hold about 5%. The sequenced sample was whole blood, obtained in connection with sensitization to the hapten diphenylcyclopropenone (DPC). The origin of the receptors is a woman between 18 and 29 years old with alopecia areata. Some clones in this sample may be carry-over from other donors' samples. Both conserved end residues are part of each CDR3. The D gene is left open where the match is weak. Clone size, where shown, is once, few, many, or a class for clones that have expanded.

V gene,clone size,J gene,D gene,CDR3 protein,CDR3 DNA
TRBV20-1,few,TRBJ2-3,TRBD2,CSARGLDKTTDTQYF,TGCAGTGCGCGGGGACTAGACAAAACCACAGATACGCAGTATTTT
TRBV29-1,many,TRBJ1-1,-,CSVAIHQDTEAFF,TGCAGCGTTGCAATCCATCAGGACACTGAAGCTTTCTTT
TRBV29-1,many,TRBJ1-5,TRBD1,CSVGDGQAGQPQHF,TGCAGCGTTGGGGACGGACAGGCTGGCCAGCCCCAGCATTTT
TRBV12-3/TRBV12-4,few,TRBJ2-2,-,CASTPPGHRNTGELFF,TGTGCCAGCACCCCCCCGGGACACCGTAACACCGGGGAGCTGTTTTTT
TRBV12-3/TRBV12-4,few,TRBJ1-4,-,CASSLQGWDNEKLFF,TGTGCCAGCAGTTTACAGGGTTGGGATAATGAAAAACTGTTTTTT
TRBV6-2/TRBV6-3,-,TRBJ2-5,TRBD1,CASSPGQPGRTQYF,TGTGCCAGCAGTCCGGGACAGCCTGGTCGAACCCAGTACTTC
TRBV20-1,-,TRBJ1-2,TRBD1,CSAHGQGPNYGYTF,TGCAGTGCTCACGGACAGGGGCCAAACTATGGCTACACCTTC
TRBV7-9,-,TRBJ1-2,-,CASSLGGSAYGYTF,TGTGCCAGCAGCTTAGGAGGGTCCGCCTATGGCTACACCTTC
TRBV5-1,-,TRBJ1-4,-,CASSEGDRRNEKLFF,TGCGCCAGCAGCGAGGGGGACCGACGAAATGAAAAACTGTTTTTT
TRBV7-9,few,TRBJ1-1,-,CASSLGGVDTEAFF,TGTGCCAGCAGCTTAGGCGGGGTAGACACTGAAGCTTTCTTT
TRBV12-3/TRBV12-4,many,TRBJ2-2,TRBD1,CASSPGTGYTGELFF,TGTGCCAGCAGTCCCGGGACAGGTTACACCGGGGAGCTGTTTTTT
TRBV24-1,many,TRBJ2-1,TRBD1,CATSDRDSLHNEQFF,TGTGCCACCAGTGATAGGGACAGTCTGCACAATGAGCAGTTCTTC
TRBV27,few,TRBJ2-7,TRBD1,CASRADRVSYEQYF,TGTGCCAGCAGAGCCGACAGGGTCTCCTACGAGCAGTACTTC
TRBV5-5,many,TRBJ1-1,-,CASSSTGTLNTEAFF,TGTGCCAGCAGCTCCACAGGGACTTTGAACACTGAAGCTTTCTTT
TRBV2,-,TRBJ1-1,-,CASRQGEVTEAFF,TGTGCCAGCAGGCAGGGCGAGGTCACTGAAGCTTTCTTT
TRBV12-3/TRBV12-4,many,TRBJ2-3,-,CASSGQSTDTQYF,TGTGCCAGCAGTGGACAGAGCACAGATACGCAGTATTTT
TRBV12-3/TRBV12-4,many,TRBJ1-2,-,CASSPAHEGTYGYTF,TGTGCCAGCAGTCCAGCCCACGAGGGGACCTATGGCTACACCTTC
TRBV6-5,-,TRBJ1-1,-,CASSPDRGFFGAFF,TGTGCCAGCAGTCCCGACAGAGGATTTTTCGGAGCTTTCTTT
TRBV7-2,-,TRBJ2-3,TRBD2,CASSSTGGRGTQYF,TGTGCCAGCAGCTCGACGGGGGGAAGAGGTACGCAGTATTTT
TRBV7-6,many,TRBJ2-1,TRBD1,CASSSRQGTYNEQFF,TGTGCCAGCAGCAGCAGACAGGGGACATACAATGAGCAGTTCTTC
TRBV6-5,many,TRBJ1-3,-,CASSRLRGYGNTIYF,TGTGCCAGCAGTCGATTGAGGGGGTACGGAAACACCATATATTTT
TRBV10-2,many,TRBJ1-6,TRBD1,CASRPPEGAGFPLHF,TGCGCCAGCAGGCCCCCGGAGGGGGCCGGATTCCCCCTCCACTTT
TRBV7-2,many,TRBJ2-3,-,CASISSGLGPGTDTQYF,TGTGCCAGCATCAGTTCGGGGTTGGGTCCCGGCACAGATACGCAGTATTTT
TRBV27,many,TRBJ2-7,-,CASWDTPYEQYF,TGTGCCAGCTGGGACACTCCCTACGAGCAGTACTTC
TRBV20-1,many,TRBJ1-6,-,CSASTGYNSPLHF,TGCAGTGCTTCGACAGGTTATAATTCACCCCTCCACTTT
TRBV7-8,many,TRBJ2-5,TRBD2,CASSRPRGLTQETQYF,TGTGCCAGCAGCCGCCCGCGGGGGTTAACTCAAGAGACCCAGTACTTC
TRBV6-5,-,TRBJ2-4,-,CASSAGFAKNIQYF,TGTGCCAGCAGTGCGGGGTTCGCCAAAAACATTCAGTACTTC
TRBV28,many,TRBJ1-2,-,CASREGVSYGYTF,TGTGCCAGCCGGGAGGGGGTATCTTATGGCTACACCTTC
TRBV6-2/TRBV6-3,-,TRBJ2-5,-,CASSHPPRMQETQYF,TGTGCCAGCAGCCACCCTCCCAGGATGCAAGAGACCCAGTACTTC
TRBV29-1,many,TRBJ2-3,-,CSVAGGYATDTQYF,TGCAGCGTTGCGGGGGGCTACGCCACAGATACGCAGTATTTT
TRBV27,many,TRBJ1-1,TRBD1,CATWGDRGWGNTEAFF,TGTGCCACCTGGGGGGACAGGGGGTGGGGAAACACTGAAGCTTTCTTT
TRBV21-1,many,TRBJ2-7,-,CASSKAERQGTYEQYF,TGTGCCAGCAGCAAAGCGGAACGACAGGGGACGTACGAGCAGTACTTC
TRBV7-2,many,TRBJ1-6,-,CASSLFRNSPLHF,TGTGCCAGCAGCTTATTCAGAAATTCACCCCTCCACTTT
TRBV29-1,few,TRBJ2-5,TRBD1,CSVAEGAETQYF,TGCAGCGTTGCCGAGGGGGCAGAGACCCAGTACTTC
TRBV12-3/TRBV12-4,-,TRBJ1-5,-,CASSPQGQGASNQPQHF,TGTGCCAGCAGTCCTCAAGGCCAAGGGGCGAGCAATCAGCCCCAGCATTTT
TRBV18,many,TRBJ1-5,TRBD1,CASSPRQGGSNQPQHF,TGTGCCAGCTCACCTCGGCAGGGGGGTAGCAATCAGCCCCAGCATTTT
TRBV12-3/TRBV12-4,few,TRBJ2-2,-,CASSLGGGAKELFF,TGTGCCAGCAGTTTAGGGGGCGGCGCCAAGGAGCTGTTTTTT
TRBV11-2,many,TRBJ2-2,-,CASSFPLAAGRTGELFF,TGTGCCAGCAGCTTCCCCCTAGCCGCGGGGAGGACCGGGGAGCTGTTTTTT
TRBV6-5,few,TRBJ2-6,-,CASRQGFSGANVLTF,TGTGCCAGCAGACAGGGTTTCTCTGGGGCCAACGTCCTGACTTTC
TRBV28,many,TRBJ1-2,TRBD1,CASSSQGALNGYTF,TGTGCCAGCAGTTCCCAGGGGGCGCTTAATGGCTACACCTTC
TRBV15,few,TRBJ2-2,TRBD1,CATARDRGTGELFF,TGTGCCACCGCCCGGGACAGGGGGACCGGGGAGCTGTTTTTT
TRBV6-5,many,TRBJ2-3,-,CASSYRKSTDTQYF,TGTGCCAGCAGTTACCGGAAAAGCACAGATACGCAGTATTTT
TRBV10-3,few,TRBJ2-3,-,CATAVEDTQYF,TGTGCCACGGCCGTGGAAGATACGCAGTATTTT
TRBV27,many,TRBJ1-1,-,CASSLWDSNTEAFF,TGTGCCAGCAGTTTGTGGGACTCGAACACTGAAGCTTTCTTT
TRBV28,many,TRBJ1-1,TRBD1,CASRPGTGPLNTEAFF,TGTGCCAGCAGACCCGGGACAGGGCCCTTGAACACTGAAGCTTTCTTT